Following are 28 T cell receptor beta chains from one sample sequenced in a study of cytomegalovirus exposure and HLA in healthy donors (dated by TCRdb to about 2017). Libraries were built with the immunoSEQ multiplex PCR assay. For the multiplex PCR, a mixture combining 60 forward primers for TCR Vbeta segments and 13 reverse primers for TCR Jbeta segments was used. The table was pulled from immuneACCESS by TCRdb, which kept in-frame rearrangements only. Such tables lose some clones; where checked, under half of the loss comes from unresolved V genes, and the rest has no known cause. The sample yields 150,000 to 200,000 clones; approximately 86% were counted once. The ten largest make up under 2.5% of the sample. Specimen: PBMCs. The receptors come from a woman between 18 and 30 years old in good health and CMV-seronegative.

The rearrangement uses TRBV19 and TRBJ1-5; maybe TRBD1 (5 bases). V gave up 10 bases and J gave up 3 bases, with 16 bases separating them. Germline V CDR1 and CDR2: LNHDA, SQIVND (reference sequence). The CDR3 is made up of 14 amino acids. Here the CDR3 reads CATNPDSDNQPQHF. The CDR3 DNA is TGTGCCACCAATCCCGACAGTGACAATCAGCCCCAGCATTTT.

This rearrangement joins TRBV7-3 to TRBJ2-7; TRBD1 agrees at 8 bases. Looked up from germline, CDR1 is SGHTA and CDR2 is FQGTGA. J gave up 7 bases and V 3 bases, and 2 bases lay outside the gene matches. The CDR3 consists of 12 residues. As DNA, the CDR3 is TGTGCCAGCAGCTTTACAGGGGGGGAGCAGTACTTC. The encoded protein is CASSFTGGEQYF.

The chain has TRBV6-1 and TRBJ2-3; no reliable D call. The V gene lost 3 bases and the J gene lost 2 bases, with 6 bases spanning the gap. Germline CDR1 is MNHNS and CDR2 is SASEGT. The CDR3 totals 13 residues. The CDR3 bases are TGTGCCAGCAGTGAGGCCCACACAGATACGCAGTATTTT. This codes for CASSEAHTDTQYF.

Comment on this clone: Within the sample, other DNA sequences also encode this same CDR3. V and J are TRBV25-1 and TRBJ1-4; 8 nucleotides line up with TRBD1. Germline trimming cut 6 bases from V and 7 bases from J; bases unmatched to any gene: 10. The CDR3 has 15 residues. The V gene's germline CDR1 is MGHDK and CDR2 SYGVNS. CDR3 in DNA: TGTGCCAGCAGCCCCAGACAGGGGATAGGTGAAAAACTGTTTTTT. This gives the protein CASSPRQGIGEKLFF.

The rearrangement uses TRBV28 and TRBJ1-1, with a weak D call TRBD1 (6 bases). Germline values: CDR1 MDHEN, CDR2 SYDVKM. The CDR3 contains 13 residues. Trimming left V 10 bases short and J 1 base short, with 13 bases between. The CDR3 nucleotides are TGTGCCATAAACAGGGCTAGGAACACTGAAGCTTTCTTT. Translated: CAINRARNTEAFF. Using reference TRBV28 and TRBJ1-1 for the parts outside the CDR3, the full variable domain is DVKVTQSSRYLVKRTGEKVFLECVQDMDHENMFWYRQDPGLGLRLIYFSYDVKMKEKGDIPEGYSVSREKKERFSLILESASTNQTSMYLCAINRARNTEAFFGQGTRLTVV.

The chain has TRBV18 and TRBJ1-6; unclear D gene. There are 14 residues in the CDR3. The germline gives CDR1 KGHSH, CDR2 LQKENI. V lost 2 bases and J lost 6, with 8 bases in between. CDR3 sequence (DNA): TGTGCCAGCTCACCAGAGTTTGGTAATTCACCCCTCCACTTT. Encoded protein: CASSPEFGNSPLHF. Full variable domain (missing parts from reference TRBV18 and TRBJ1-6): NAGVMQNPRHLVRRRGQEARLRCSPMKGHSHVYWYRQLPEEGLKFMVYLQKENIIDESGMPKERFSAEFPKEGPSILRIQQVVRGDSAAYFCASSPEFGNSPLHFGNGTRLTVT.

The chain couples TRBV4-1 to TRBJ2-1; 13 bases agree with TRBD2. Looked up from germline, CDR1 is MGHRA and CDR2 is YSYEKL. With V trimmed by 2 bases and J by 7 bases, 8 bases remained unmatched. This CDR3 has 17 amino acids. CDR3 residues: CASSQRTSGSIVNEQFF. In DNA form, the CDR3 reads TGCGCCAGCAGCCAACGGACTAGCGGGAGTATCGTTAATGAGCAGTTCTTC.

The rearrangement joins TRBV7-9 to TRBJ2-7; TRBD2 agrees at 11 bases. Trimming at V came to 4 bases and at J to 2 bases, leaving 13 bases not matched to a gene. This CDR3 has 18 amino acids. Germline CDR1 and CDR2: SEHNR and FQNEAQ (reference sequence). The chain's CDR3 is CASSSVGLAESLTYEQYF. The DNA for the CDR3 is TGTGCCAGCAGCTCCGTGGGACTAGCGGAGTCCCTGACCTACGAGCAGTACTTC.

The rearrangement links TRBV28 to TRBJ1-6; 7 positions match TRBD1. This CDR3 spans 16 amino acids. J was trimmed by 5 bases and V by 6 bases; bases with no gene match: 10. The germline V gene has CDR1 MDHEN and CDR2 SYDVKM. CDR3 sequence reads: CASSPDRMLHNSPLHF. CDR3 nucleotides: TGTGCCAGCAGCCCGGACAGGATGCTCCATAATTCACCCCTCCACTTT.

CDR3 nucleotides: TGTGCCAGCTCACCGACACGACAGTCATATGGCTACACCTTC. Translating it yields CASSPTRQSYGYTF. The chain employs TRBV18 and TRBJ1-2, with D possibly TRBD1 on 5 matching bases. There are 14 residues in the CDR3. The germline V gene has CDR1 KGHSH and CDR2 LQKENI. V was trimmed by 3 bases and J by 5 bases, leaving 13 bases between them.

The chain uses TRBV6-5 and TRBJ2-2; no definite D call. The V end was cut by 10 bases, the J end by 3 bases, with 15 bases between. CDR3 size: 14 residues. Per the germline V gene, CDR1 is MNHEY and CDR2 is SVGAGI. The CDR3: CAIRSSSHTGELFF. DNA of the CDR3: TGTGCCATCCGTTCCAGTAGCCACACCGGGGAGCTGTTTTTT.

This clone was seen once. The V gene is TRBV5-1, the J gene TRBJ1-4; D gene ambiguous. This CDR3 has 14 amino acids. CDR1 SGHRS and CDR2 YFSETQ come from the germline V gene. Trimming stripped 4 bases from V and 0 bases from J, with 7 bases between. The CDR3 protein is CASSPVTTNEKLFF. Here the CDR3 DNA reads TGCGCCAGCAGCCCGGTAACAACTAATGAAAAACTGTTTTTT. Looking up the rest from reference TRBV5-1 and TRBJ1-4 gives the full variable domain: KAGVTQTPRYLIKTRGQQVTLSCSPISGHRSVSWYQQTPGQGLQFLFEYFSETQRNKGNFPGRFSGRQFSNSRSEMNVSTLELGDSALYLCASSPVTTNEKLFFGSGTQLSVL.

The chain joins TRBV7-3 to TRBJ2-1, with D maybe TRBD2 (6 bases). There are 14 residues in the CDR3. Germline values: CDR1 SGHTA, CDR2 FQGTGA. V was cut by 1 base and J by 8 bases, with 12 bases left in between. CDR3: CASSLIAASHEQFF. As DNA, the CDR3 is TGTGCCAGCAGCTTAATAGCGGCTTCACATGAGCAGTTCTTC.

The V gene is TRBV5-1, the J gene TRBJ2-2; 8 bases map to TRBD2. The CDR3 sequence is 15 residues long. CDR1 SGHRS and CDR2 YFSETQ come from the germline V gene. V dropped 4 bases and J dropped 3; count of bases not matched to a gene: 5. In DNA, the CDR3 is TGCGCCAGCAGCGGGAGCGGGGGAGACACCGGGGAGCTGTTTTTT. Protein sequence: CASSGSGGDTGELFF. Full variable domain (rest looked up from reference TRBV5-1 and TRBJ2-2): KAGVTQTPRYLIKTRGQQVTLSCSPISGHRSVSWYQQTPGQGLQFLFEYFSETQRNKGNFPGRFSGRQFSNSRSEMNVSTLELGDSALYLCASSGSGGDTGELFFGEGSRLTVL.

The CDR3 DNA sequence: TGCGCCAGCCAGGGGTATAGCGAGCAGTACTTC. It encodes CASQGYSEQYF. V usage is TRBV10-2 and J usage is TRBJ2-7; TRBD1 is a possible D gene (6 bases). Deletions cut 8 bases from V and 6 bases from J, with 11 bases between. CDR3 length equals 11 residues. Germline V gene sequence: CDR1 WSHSY, CDR2 SAAADI.

The V call is TRBV18, the J call TRBJ2-3, with a possible D match to TRBD1 (5 bases). The V gene's germline CDR1 is KGHSH and CDR2 LQKENI. This CDR3 contains 15 residues. The V and J ends lost 5 bases and 2 bases respectively, with 14 bases between them. CDR3 amino acids: CASSMEQAPTDTQYF. CDR3 DNA: TGTGCCAGCTCAATGGAACAGGCCCCCACAGATACGCAGTATTTT.

The V gene is TRBV6-1, the J gene TRBJ1-4; 7 bases map to TRBD1. Per germline, CDR1 MNHNS and CDR2 SASEGT. CDR3 length: 14 residues. Unmatched junction bases numbered 11, after V lost 8 bases and J lost 8 bases. The CDR3 sequence is CASGGGVGPEKLFF. Here the CDR3 DNA reads TGTGCCAGCGGAGGGGGCGTTGGTCCCGAAAAACTGTTTTTT.

This chain joins TRBV28 and TRBJ2-1, with D possibly matching TRBD1 (6 bases). CDR1 MDHEN and CDR2 SYDVKM come from the germline V gene. V lost 2 bases to trimming and J lost 10 bases, with 12 bases between them. This CDR3 contains 13 residues. The CDR3: CASSLQTGGEQFF. The CDR3 region has the DNA TGTGCCAGCAGTTTACAGACAGGTGGAGAGCAGTTCTTC.

V is TRBV7-9 and J is TRBJ2-7, with 7 bases lining up with TRBD1. The CDR3 covers 15 residues. V trimming: 5 bases; J trimming: 9 bases; junction bases outside the gene matches: 16. Looked up from germline, CDR1 is SEHNR and CDR2 is FQNEAQ (reference sequence). This CDR3 is CASSPTKTGDDGQYF. Written as DNA, the CDR3 is TGTGCCAGCAGCCCAACGAAAACAGGGGATGACGGGCAGTACTTC.

This chain uses TRBV27 with TRBJ2-7, with 10 bases matching TRBD2. V dropped 7 bases and J dropped 5; count of bases not matched to a gene: 11. CDR3 length: 15 residues. Germline V gene sequence: CDR1 MNHEY, CDR2 SMNVEV (reference sequence). CDR3 amino acids: CASTLRSSGRNEQYF. The DNA for the CDR3 is TGTGCCAGCACCTTGAGGAGTAGCGGGAGGAACGAGCAGTACTTC.

This clone has just a few counts. This chain links TRBV5-4 with TRBJ2-3, with a possible D match to TRBD2 (6 bases). CDR1 is SGHNT and CDR2 is YYREEE in the germline V gene (reference sequence). Trimming pared 0 bases from V and 4 bases from J, leaving 12 bases between. The CDR3 consists of 15 residues. The CDR3 region is CASSLGGRGADTQYF. The CDR3 nucleotides are TGTGCCAGCAGCTTGGGTGGGCGGGGAGCAGATACGCAGTATTTT.

This rearrangement joins TRBV7-9 to TRBJ2-1, with 8 positions matching TRBD2. The CDR3 consists of 14 residues. Losses at the gene ends were 8 bases for V and 7 bases for J; bases not matched to a gene: 10. Germline lookup yields CDR1 SEHNR and CDR2 FQNEAQ (reference sequence). This chain's CDR3 is CASSPGGPGNEQFF. CDR3 sequence (DNA): TGTGCCAGCTCCCCGGGGGGGCCGGGGAATGAGCAGTTCTTC.

V usage is TRBV11-2 and J usage is TRBJ1-1, with D hard to call. CDR3 length equals 13 residues. The V gene's germline CDR1 is SGHAT and CDR2 FQNNGV. Trimming removed 5 bases at V and 1 base at J, with 8 bases between. CDR3 nucleotides: TGTGCCAGCAGCCATGACACGAACACTGAAGCTTTCTTT. Residues: CASSHDTNTEAFF.

The rearrangement uses TRBV6-1 and TRBJ1-1, with a possible D match to TRBD1 (5 bases). The CDR3 covers 13 residues. CDR1 and CDR2 from the germline V gene are MNHNS and SASEGT. Trimming cost V 6 bases and J 1 base, with 9 bases left between them. This CDR3 reads CASRTGRNTEAFF. The DNA of the CDR3 is TGTGCCAGCAGAACAGGACGGAACACTGAAGCTTTCTTT.

In this sample, this clone turned up a few times. The chain combines TRBV5-1 with TRBJ2-3, with 11 bases fitting TRBD2. Trimming at V came to 4 bases and at J to 6 bases, leaving 7 bases not matched to a gene. Germline CDR1 SGHRS, CDR2 YFSETQ. There are 15 residues in the CDR3. CDR3 sequence reads: CASSRTSGSFDTQYF. CDR3 DNA: TGCGCCAGCAGCCGAACTAGCGGGAGTTTTGATACGCAGTATTTT.

This chain connects TRBV28 to TRBJ1-1; D gene unclear. Trimming stripped 7 bases from V and 8 bases from J, with 14 bases between. The CDR3 runs to 12 residues. The germline V gene has CDR1 MDHEN and CDR2 SYDVKM. CDR3 in amino acids: CASNEIGEEAFF. The CDR3 DNA reads as TGTGCCAGCAACGAAATTGGGGAGGAAGCTTTCTTT. Full variable domain (remainder filled in from reference TRBV28 and TRBJ1-1): DVKVTQSSRYLVKRTGEKVFLECVQDMDHENMFWYRQDPGLGLRLIYFSYDVKMKEKGDIPEGYSVSREKKERFSLILESASTNQTSMYLCASNEIGEEAFFGQGTRLTVV.

The chain has TRBV28 and TRBJ1-4; D is possibly TRBD1 (5 bases). Germline CDR1 reads MDHEN; CDR2 reads SYDVKM. Deletions cut 9 bases from V and 4 bases from J, with 12 bases between. CDR3 length: 13 residues. The CDR3 DNA reads as TGTGCCAGTAGACAGCCGTTTAATGAAAAACTGTTTTTT. Translated, it gives CASRQPFNEKLFF.

This sequence joins TRBV11-2 and TRBJ1-5; 9 nucleotides agree with TRBD1. Germline trimming cut 8 bases from V and 1 base from J; bases unmatched to any gene: 6. Germline CDR1 is SGHAT and CDR2 is FQNNGV. The CDR3 has 15 amino acids. The CDR3, as DNA: TGTGCCAGCGGAGTCGGGACAGGGAGCAATCAGCCCCAGCATTTT. This translates into CASGVGTGSNQPQHF.